These T cell receptor beta chains were read from a single sample in a study of blood T cell repertoires in COVID-19. This table comes from immunoSEQ multiplex PCR, and its TCRdb copy is limited to in-frame clones, with some not included. The sample includes a few hundred thousand clones, 87% of them seen just once. Sequenced sample: PBMCs or T cells enriched from blood (not recorded which). These receptors were collected from a middle-aged woman who had recovered from COVID-19. The CDR3 runs from the conserved cysteine through the conserved F or W.

J gene | V gene | CDR3 protein
TRBJ1-2 | TRBV18 | CASSSISGTGVGYTF
TRBJ2-1 | TRBV29-1 | CSVEDRRVNEQFF
TRBJ2-3 | TRBV9 | CASGAGGITDTQYF
TRBJ1-2 | TRBV28 | CASSLNGENYGYTF
TRBJ1-2 | TRBV28 | CASSLSAQIFYGYTF
TRBJ2-1 | TRBV4-1 | CASGGSRGTYNEQFF
TRBJ2-2 | TRBV28 | CASSFSGNYTGELFF
TRBJ2-5 | TRBV7-3 | CASSPGGLAETQYF
TRBJ1-4 | TRBV7-2 | CASSTGGDDEKLFF
TRBJ2-7 | TRBV21-1 | CASSKTAGGDHEQYF
TRBJ1-5 | TRBV11-3 | CATRTGGGQPQHF
TRBJ2-7 | TRBV30 | CAWSVLYEQYF
TRBJ2-5 | TRBV5-4 | CASSAPGLAGIETQYF
TRBJ2-5 | TRBV28 | CASSTSDRDPQETQYF
TRBJ2-3 | TRBV7-9 | CASRGISLTTDTQYF
TRBJ2-4 | TRBV6-2/TRBV6-3 | CASSNPLLQDRGPLKNIQYF
TRBJ2-2 | TRBV3-1/TRBV3-2 | CASSLSSGRTGELFF
TRBJ2-1 | TRBV6-5 | CASRKTGSNEQFF
TRBJ2-5 | TRBV18 | CASSPQGIGETQYF
TRBJ2-1 | TRBV3-1/TRBV3-2 | CASSPPGLAGNEQFF
TRBJ2-7 | TRBV4-1 | CASSQEPSGRGHEQYF
TRBJ2-7 | TRBV18 | CASSPEGDGEQYF
TRBJ2-3 | TRBV5-1 | CASRGVGVFSDTQYF
TRBJ1-2 | TRBV28 | CASRRTVGGYTF
TRBJ2-1 | TRBV28 | CASSLSGQGNGGEQFF
TRBJ2-5 | TRBV12-3/TRBV12-4 | CASSPDGKETQYF
TRBJ2-5 | TRBV25-1 | CASSPKQGTQETQYF
TRBJ1-4 | TRBV15 | CATSRGSFEKLFF
TRBJ1-4 | TRBV3-1/TRBV3-2 | CASSPRGQGEKLFF
TRBJ2-7 | TRBV4-1 | CASSQEPLTGPSYEQYF
TRBJ1-1 | TRBV5-1 | CASSWTRSTSGTEAFF
TRBJ2-7 | TRBV7-2 | CASSFPGGREQYF
TRBJ2-4 | TRBV4-2 | CASSQDIENIQYF
TRBJ1-2 | TRBV5-1 | CASSLGAANYGYTF
TRBJ2-7 | TRBV5-4 | CASSFSGGPYEQYF
TRBJ2-5 | TRBV4-3 | CASSQDIVSETQYF
TRBJ2-1 | TRBV5-4 | CASSLGGGRSRRNEQFF
TRBJ1-4 | TRBV3-1/TRBV3-2 | CASSQGTPERANEKLFF
TRBJ2-2 | TRBV2 | CANSVETGELFF
TRBJ1-3 | TRBV9 | CASSVDARTGNTIYF
TRBJ2-3 | TRBV30 | CAWSTTGGADTQYF
TRBJ2-1 | TRBV28 | CASPPGTGALNEQFF
TRBJ2-7 | TRBV4-1 | CASSQATGSYEQYF
TRBJ2-1 | TRBV11-2 | CASSRPGTSGLNEQFF
TRBJ1-4 | TRBV18 | CASSPGHEKLFF
TRBJ1-2 | TRBV6-5 | CASRQGKEYGYTF
TRBJ2-7 | TRBV28 | CASSLGGSLGAYEQYF
TRBJ1-2 | TRBV28 | CASRAAQAAGYTF